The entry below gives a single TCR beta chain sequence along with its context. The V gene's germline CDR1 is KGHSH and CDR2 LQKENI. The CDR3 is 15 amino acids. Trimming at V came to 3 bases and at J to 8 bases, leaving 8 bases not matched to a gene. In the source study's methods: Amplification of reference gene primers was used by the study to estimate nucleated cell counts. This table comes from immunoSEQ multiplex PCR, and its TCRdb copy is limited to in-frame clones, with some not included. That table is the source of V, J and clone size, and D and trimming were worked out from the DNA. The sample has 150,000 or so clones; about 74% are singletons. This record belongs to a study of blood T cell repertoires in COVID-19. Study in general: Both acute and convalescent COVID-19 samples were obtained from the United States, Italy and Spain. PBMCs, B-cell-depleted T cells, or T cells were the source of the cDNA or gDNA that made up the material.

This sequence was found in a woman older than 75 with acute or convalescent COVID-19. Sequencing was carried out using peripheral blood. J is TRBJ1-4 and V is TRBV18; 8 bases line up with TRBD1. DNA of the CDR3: TGTGCCAGCTCACCGTCGACAGGGGCAGGAGAAAAACTGTTTTTT. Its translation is CASSPSTGAGEKLFF.